These 11 T cell receptor beta chains came from one sample sequenced in a study of OX40 agonist ivuxolimab in advanced cancers. The method was immunoSEQ multiplex PCR; TCRdb's version includes in-frame clones alone and lacks a portion of them. The table has tens of thousands of clones, roughly 94% seen once. Here the sequenced sample was CD4+ or CD8+ T cells sorted from blood, taken in a trial of the OX40 agonist ivuxolimab. Receptors originate from an adult with an advanced solid tumor such as melanoma, head and neck, liver or kidney cancer.

The rearrangement joins TRBV6-5 to TRBJ2-1, with D unresolved. Trimming left V 3 bases short and J 1 base short, with 10 bases between. CDR1 MNHEY and CDR2 SVGAGI come from the germline V gene. The CDR3 length is 15 residues. Written as DNA, the CDR3 is TGTGCCAGCAGTTATCTACCGCCTTCCTACAATGAGCAGTTCTTC. As protein: CASSYLPPSYNEQFF.

Here the CDR3 DNA reads TGTGCCAGTAGGAAGCTGTTGAACACTGAAGCTTTCTTT. Its translation is CASRKLLNTEAFF. This rearrangement joins TRBV19 to TRBJ1-1; D is undetermined. This CDR3 spans 13 amino acids. Trimming took 6 bases from V and 0 from J, leaving 8 bases between them. CDR1 and CDR2 from the germline V gene are LNHDA and SQIVND (reference sequence).

V gene TRBV19 combines with J gene TRBJ1-4; a weak D match, TRBD1 (6 bases). V was pared by 5 bases and J by 7 bases, with 17 bases between. The CDR3 totals 15 residues. Germline CDR1 LNHDA, CDR2 SQIVND (reference sequence). CDR3 coding DNA: TGTGCCAGTAGTGCCCTACAGGGAGGCGGTGAAAAACTGTTTTTT. It yields the protein CASSALQGGGEKLFF.

The chain links TRBV10-1 to TRBJ1-1; D may be TRBD1 (5 bases). Germline values: CDR1 WNHNN, CDR2 SYGVQD (reference sequence). This CDR3 comprises 13 residues. Trimming removed 6 bases from V and 5 bases from J, with 13 bases in between. DNA of the CDR3: TGCGCCAGCAGCCCAGGGATTACGACTGAAGCTTTCTTT. Translating it yields CASSPGITTEAFF.

This rearrangement joins TRBV7-9 to TRBJ2-1; unclear D gene. Germline V CDR1 and CDR2: SEHNR, FQNEAQ (reference sequence). Trimming took off 0 bases at V and 4 bases at J, with 10 bases between the two ends. This CDR3 comprises 15 residues. CDR3 protein: CASSLAQERYNEQFF. The DNA for the CDR3 is TGTGCCAGCAGCTTAGCGCAGGAACGGTACAATGAGCAGTTCTTC. Full variable domain (outside the CDR3, taken from reference TRBV7-9 and TRBJ2-1): DTGVSQNPRHKITKRGQNVTFRCDPISEHNRLYWYRQTLGQGPEFLTYFQNEAQLEKSRLLSDRFSAERPKGSFSTLEIQRTEQGDSAMYLCASSLAQERYNEQFFGPGTRLTVL.

J is TRBJ1-4 and V is TRBV9; D is undetermined. CDR3 length: 15 residues. V lost 0 bases and J lost 3, with 9 bases in between. Germline V gene data show CDR1 as SGDLS and CDR2 as YYNGEE. CDR3 sequence: CASSVVGLANEKLFF. In DNA, the CDR3 is TGTGCCAGCAGCGTAGTGGGTTTGGCTAATGAAAAACTGTTTTTT.

V gene TRBV27 combines with J gene TRBJ2-7; no clear D. The CDR3 extends over 14 amino acids. Germline CDR1 is MNHEY and CDR2 is SMNVEV (reference sequence). With 6 bases removed from V and 6 bases from J, the gap between germline ends came to 18 bases. The CDR3 DNA reads as TGTGCCAGCAGCCTCCCGGGCCTAAACGCCGAGCAGTACTTC. This gives the protein CASSLPGLNAEQYF.

This clone is a singleton in its sample. The chain carries TRBV11-2 and TRBJ1-4; possibly TRBD1 for D (6 bases). Trimming took off 3 bases at V and 7 bases at J, with 12 bases between the two ends. CDR3 length: 14 residues. Looked up from germline, CDR1 is SGHAT and CDR2 is FQNNGV. The CDR3 region is CASSFGGLVEKLFF. The CDR3 DNA reads TGTGCCAGCAGCTTCGGGGGCCTGGTTGAAAAACTGTTTTTT. The complete variable domain, with remaining parts taken from reference TRBV11-2 and TRBJ1-4, reads EAGVAQSPRYKIIEKRQSVAFWCNPISGHATLYWYQQILGQGPKLLIQFQNNGVVDDSQLPKDRFSAERLKGVDSTLKIQPAKLEDSAVYLCASSFGGLVEKLFFGSGTQLSVL.

The V gene is TRBV19, the J gene TRBJ1-2; 7 bases line up with TRBD1. This CDR3 region has 14 residues. Germline V CDR1 and CDR2: LNHDA, SQIVND (reference sequence). Germline trimming cut 5 bases from V and 8 bases from J; bases unmatched to any gene: 11. Here the CDR3 reads CASSPGQSPIGYTF. CDR3 bases: TGTGCCAGTAGTCCGGGACAGTCGCCTATAGGCTACACCTTC.

The V and J genes are TRBV11-2 and TRBJ2-1; TRBD1 or TRBD2 may be the D gene (5 bases each). Germline V gene lookup returns CDR1 SGHAT and CDR2 FQNNGV. The CDR3 has 14 amino acids. The V gene lost 2 bases and the J gene lost 10 bases, with 15 bases spanning the gap. The CDR3 loop reads CASSLMDGAGEQFF. CDR3 nucleotide sequence: TGTGCCAGCAGCTTAATGGACGGGGCTGGGGAGCAGTTCTTC.

Points on this clone: Relative to the germline gene, one junction end is altered; a read error may explain this. J is TRBJ2-1 and V is TRBV7-7, with 9 bases fitting TRBD2. CDR3 length: 15 amino acids. Germline CDR1 reads SSHAT; CDR2 reads FNYEAQ (reference sequence). DNA for the CDR3: TGTGCTAGCAGTCAGCGGGAGGCCCCCTACAATGAGCAGTTCTTC. It translates to CASSQREAPYNEQFF. Filled out from reference TRBV7-7 and TRBJ2-1, the complete variable domain reads GAGVSQSPRYKVTKRGQDVTLRCDPISSHATLYWYQQALGQGPEFLTYFNYEAQPDKSGLPSDRFSAERPEGSISTLTIQRTEQRDSAMYRCASSQREAPYNEQFFGPGTRLTVL.